These 19 T cell receptor beta chains came from one sample sequenced in a study of regulatory T cells in long-lasting Graves disease (dated by TCRdb to the early 2020s). Libraries were constructed by multiplex PCR. The sample was run on an Illumina HiSeq 4000. To build TCR beta libraries, CDR3 regions were amplified by Arm-PCR using iRepertoire HTBI primers. TCRdb reran the public reads through fastp at Q25 and MiXCR, keeping productive beta chains. Rows with a matching CDR3 protein are joined into one entry that keeps the most common DNA and genes. This sample lists roughly 380,000 distinct CDR3 sequences; roughly 16% were detected once. The top ten clonotypes cover about 20% of the sample. According to the study, the label for this sample's time point signals: newly diagnosed GD, antithyroid drugs for less than 3 months. For both TCR sequencing and RNA sequencing, RNA was extracted from PBMCs in TRIzol.

Here the sequenced sample was peripheral blood mononuclear cells (PBMCs), taken at new diagnosis, from a patient treated with antithyroid drugs. These receptors were taken from a female donor with Graves disease.

This clonotype was detected ten times or more. This chain links TRBV5-5 with TRBJ2-3; TRBD1 matches at 10 bases. Looked up from germline, CDR1 is SGHKS and CDR2 is YYEKEE (reference sequence). After removal of 3 bases from V and 2 bases from J, the junction contained 9 bases not matched to a gene. The CDR3 sequence is 17 residues long. The CDR3 reads CASSSGQGVRFTDTQYF. The CDR3 DNA follows: TGTGCCAGCAGCTCTGGACAGGGGGTCCGCTTCACAGATACGCAGTATTTT.

The chain recombines TRBV7-2 with TRBJ2-7; no clear D gene. CDR3 size: 12 residues. V was trimmed by 3 bases and J by 6 bases, leaving 9 bases between them. CDR1 and CDR2 from the germline V gene are SGHTA and FQGNSA. The DNA for the CDR3 is TGTGCCAGCAGCTTCGGACGAGCCGAGCAGTACTTC. Its protein is CASSFGRAEQYF.

The DNA for the CDR3 is TGCGCCAGCAGCCACGCCCCGGTCGGGGAGCAGTTCTTC. Its protein product is CASSHAPVGEQFF. The V call is TRBV4-1, the J call TRBJ2-1; D not certain. V lost 3 bases, J lost 10 bases, and 13 bases lay in between. Germline V gene lookup returns CDR1 MGHRA and CDR2 YSYEKL. The length of the CDR3 is 13 residues.

This clonotype was seen repeatedly, ten times or more. The rearrangement links TRBV6-5 to TRBJ1-5; D gene uncertain. CDR1 and CDR2 from the germline V gene are MNHEY and SVGAGI. The CDR3 covers 14 residues. Trimming took 1 base from V and 5 from J, leaving 9 bases between them. CDR3 nucleotides: TGTGCCAGCAGTTACTACCCAGAGTATCAGCCCCAGCATTTT. Translated, it gives CASSYYPEYQPQHF.

Worth noting for this clonotype: It may be a read error: a sequence one base away is much more abundant. The J gene is TRBJ2-1, the V gene TRBV29-1; D might be TRBD1 (6 bases). Per germline, CDR1 SQVTM and CDR2 ANQGSEA. This CDR3 spans 14 amino acids. The germline V and J ends were trimmed by 6 bases and 10 bases, with 22 bases remaining between them. The CDR3 loop reads CSVADGTRSYEQFF. The CDR3 nucleotides read TGCAGCGTGGCGGACGGGACAAGATCCTACGAGCAGTTCTTC.

This clonotype was recorded at least ten times. V is TRBV4-3 and J is TRBJ2-7, with 12 bases identical to TRBD1. Germline-derived CDR1 and CDR2 are LGHNA and YSLEER. J lost 4 bases, V lost 3 bases, and 4 bases had no gene match. The CDR3 covers 15 residues. CDR3 DNA sequence: TGCGCCAGCAGCCAGGAGGGACAGGGGGCTTACGAGCAGTACTTC. As protein: CASSQEGQGAYEQYF.

The gene calls are TRBV28 and TRBJ1-2; 9 bases align to TRBD1. CDR1 and CDR2 from the germline V gene are MDHEN and SYDVKM. The CDR3 extends over 14 amino acids. Trimming removed 8 bases from V and 8 bases from J; junction bases left unmatched: 12. In DNA form, the CDR3 reads TGTGCCAGCTACACGCCCGGGACAGGGTACGGCTACACCTTC. This sequence encodes CASYTPGTGYGYTF.

The rearrangement uses TRBV6-1 and TRBJ2-1; maybe TRBD1 (6 bases). Germline V gene sequence: CDR1 MNHNS, CDR2 SASEGT. This CDR3 spans 11 amino acids. V was cut by 6 bases and J by 10 bases, with 10 bases left in between. CDR3 sequence: CASRQGSEQFF. CDR3 nucleotide sequence: TGTGCCAGCAGACAGGGTTCCGAGCAGTTCTTC.

The J gene is TRBJ2-2, the V gene TRBV14; D uncertain. Trimming cost V 4 bases and J 6 bases, with 9 bases left between them. The germline V gene has CDR1 SGHDN and CDR2 FVKESK. The CDR3 totals 13 residues. The CDR3 region is CASSPWPAGELFF. CDR3 sequence (DNA): TGTGCCAGCAGCCCTTGGCCAGCCGGGGAGCTGTTTTTT.

The rearrangement uses TRBV27 and TRBJ2-2; a possible D gene is TRBD1 (6 bases). The V and J ends lost 5 bases and 4 bases respectively, with 23 bases between them. From germline, CDR1 is MNHEY and CDR2 SMNVEV (reference sequence). The CDR3 runs to 18 residues. The CDR3 region is CASSGLGRGSSGTGELFF. Written as DNA, the CDR3 is TGTGCCAGCAGTGGCTTGGGAAGGGGGTCGTCAGGCACCGGGGAGCTGTTTTTT.

This clonotype has ten or more counts. The chain joins TRBV28 to TRBJ2-3; no firm D call. Trimming took off 5 bases at V and 1 base at J, with 31 bases between the two ends. The CDR3 loop spans 21 amino acids. CDR1 MDHEN and CDR2 SYDVKM come from the germline V gene. The CDR3 spells CASSDPEWALTSIGRTDTQYF. As DNA, the CDR3 is TGTGCCAGCAGTGATCCCGAGTGGGCCTTGACTTCGATCGGACGCACAGATACGCAGTATTTT. The full variable domain, its missing parts supplied by reference TRBV28 and TRBJ2-3, is DVKVTQSSRYLVKRTGEKVFLECVQDMDHENMFWYRQDPGLGLRLIYFSYDVKMKEKGDIPEGYSVSREKKERFSLILESASTNQTSMYLCASSDPEWALTSIGRTDTQYFGPGTRLTVL.

The chain uses TRBV28 and TRBJ1-2, with unresolved D. V was shortened by 2 bases and J by 4 bases, with 11 bases between the two germline ends. CDR1 MDHEN and CDR2 SYDVKM come from the germline V gene. The CDR3 has 14 residues. The CDR3 DNA sequence: TGTGCCAGCAGTTTAGCCGTGAGCTTCTATGGCTACACCTTC. Translating gives CASSLAVSFYGYTF.

This clonotype has ten or more counts. A read error is likely, as this CDR3 ends without the conserved phenylalanine or tryptophan. Because the CDR3's place on the DNA is in doubt, the DNA is left out and the CDR3 is given as listed by TCRdb. CDR3 sequence: CASSSSAPR. The rearrangement uses TRBV11-2 and TRBJ2-3. 9 amino acids form the CDR3, both terminal residues included. The germline V gene encodes CDR1 SGHAT and CDR2 FQNNGV.

This clonotype was counted at least ten times. This sequence joins TRBV28 and TRBJ2-1; 11 bases map to TRBD1. Losses at the gene ends were 5 bases for V and 10 bases for J; bases not matched to a gene: 10. This CDR3 comprises 15 residues. Germline values: CDR1 MDHEN, CDR2 SYDVKM. In DNA, the CDR3 is TGTGCCAGCAGTCCCCACGGACAGGGGGCAAAAGAGCAGTTCTTC. Translating gives CASSPHGQGAKEQFF.

This chain joins TRBV6-1 and TRBJ1-1, with 9 nucleotides matching TRBD1. J lost 4 bases, V lost 7 bases, and 4 bases had no gene match. The CDR3 loop spans 13 amino acids. Germline CDR1 is MNHNS and CDR2 is SASEGT. CDR3 bases: TGTGCCAGCACCGGACAGGGGTCCACTGAAGCTTTCTTT. This translates into CASTGQGSTEAFF.

This clonotype showed up many times. The V call is TRBV28, the J call TRBJ2-5, with TRBD2 identical over 7 bases. Germline V gives CDR1 MDHEN, CDR2 SYDVKM. This CDR3 has 15 residues. V lost 6 bases to trimming and J lost 1 base; unmatched junction nucleotides: 8. CDR3 loop: CASSMGEGFQETQYF. CDR3 sequence (DNA): TGTGCCAGCAGCATGGGGGAGGGATTCCAAGAGACCCAGTACTTC.

This clonotype was picked up many times. The V and J genes are TRBV20-1 and TRBJ1-6, with 9 bases aligning to TRBD1. Trimming removed 0 bases from V and 11 bases from J; junction bases left unmatched: 8. Germline-derived CDR1 and CDR2 are DFQATT and SNEGSKA (reference sequence). The CDR3 contains 15 residues. The CDR3 loop reads CSARDGQGQVTPLHF. The CDR3 nucleotides read TGCAGTGCTAGAGACGGACAGGGGCAGGTAACACCCCTCCACTTT.

Only a few counts were recorded for this clonotype. Given a much more abundant clone one base away, this may be a read error. V and J are TRBV6-1 and TRBJ1-2, with D perhaps matching TRBD1 (6 bases). The V gene's germline CDR1 is MNHNS and CDR2 SASEGT. The CDR3 totals 13 residues. The CDR3 bases are TGTGCCAGCGGTGAAAAGGGGGAGGATGGCTACACCTTC. As protein: CASGEKGEDGYTF.

Ten or more counts support this clonotype. The V and J genes are TRBV19 and TRBJ1-1; possible D gene TRBD1, 5 bases. CDR1 LNHDA and CDR2 SQIVND come from the germline V gene (reference sequence). Trimming left V 1 base short and J 5 bases short, with 20 bases between. This CDR3 has 17 residues. The CDR3 DNA reads as TGTGCCAGTAGTATAGGGGCCAGGGTGTGGGATGGTACTGAAGCTTTCTTT. As protein: CASSIGARVWDGTEAFF. The full variable domain, in which reference TRBV19 and TRBJ1-1 provide the parts outside the CDR3, is DGGITQSPKYLFRKEGQNVTLSCEQNLNHDAMYWYRQDPGQGLRLIYYSQIVNDFQKGDIAEGYSVSREKKESFPLTVTSAQKNPTAFYLCASSIGARVWDGTEAFFGQGTRLTVV.